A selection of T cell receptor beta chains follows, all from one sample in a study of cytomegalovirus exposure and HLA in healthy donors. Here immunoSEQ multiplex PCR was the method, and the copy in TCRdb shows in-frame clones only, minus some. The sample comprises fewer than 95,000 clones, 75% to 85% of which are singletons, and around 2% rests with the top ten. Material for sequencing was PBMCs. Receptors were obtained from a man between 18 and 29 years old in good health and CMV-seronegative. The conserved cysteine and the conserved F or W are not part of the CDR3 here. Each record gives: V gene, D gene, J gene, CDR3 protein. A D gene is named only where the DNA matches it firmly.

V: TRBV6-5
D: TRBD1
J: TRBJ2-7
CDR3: ASSLRQTGAYEQY

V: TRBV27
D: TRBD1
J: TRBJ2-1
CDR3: ASSQTGGGYNEQF

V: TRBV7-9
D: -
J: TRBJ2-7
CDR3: ASSSWTGSKNEQY

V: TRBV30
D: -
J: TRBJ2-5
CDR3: AWSGLGSVQETQY

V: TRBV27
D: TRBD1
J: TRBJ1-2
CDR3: ASGGTGGIGYT

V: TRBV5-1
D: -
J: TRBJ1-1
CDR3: ASSLEGLGANTEAF

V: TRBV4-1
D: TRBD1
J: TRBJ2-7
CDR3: ASSLIIPRGTGSIEQY

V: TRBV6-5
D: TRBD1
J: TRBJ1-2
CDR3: ASRQGVGGYT

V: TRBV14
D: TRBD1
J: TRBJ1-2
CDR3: ASSQEDRAGGYT

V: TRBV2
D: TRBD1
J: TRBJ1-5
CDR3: ASSKDRLANQPQH

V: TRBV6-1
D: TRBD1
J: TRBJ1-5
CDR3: ASSEARMRDSRNSNQPQH

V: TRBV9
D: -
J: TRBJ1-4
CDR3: ASSPWSSGGAGNEKLF

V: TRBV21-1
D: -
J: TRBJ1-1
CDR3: ASSKGQGDTEAF

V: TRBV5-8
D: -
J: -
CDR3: ASSLAYSYEQY

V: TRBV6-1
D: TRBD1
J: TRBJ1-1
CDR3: ASSEDRGDTEAF

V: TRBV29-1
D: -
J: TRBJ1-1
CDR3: SAEDMNTEAF

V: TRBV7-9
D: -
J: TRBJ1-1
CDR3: ASSAWEQGMSEAF

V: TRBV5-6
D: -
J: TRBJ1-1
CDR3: ASSLGSRGNTEAF

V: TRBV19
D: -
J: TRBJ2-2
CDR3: ASKGNEATGELF

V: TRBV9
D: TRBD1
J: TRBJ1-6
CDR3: ASSAGDSNSPLH

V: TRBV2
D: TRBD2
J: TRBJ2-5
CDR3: ASSRSGGRETQY